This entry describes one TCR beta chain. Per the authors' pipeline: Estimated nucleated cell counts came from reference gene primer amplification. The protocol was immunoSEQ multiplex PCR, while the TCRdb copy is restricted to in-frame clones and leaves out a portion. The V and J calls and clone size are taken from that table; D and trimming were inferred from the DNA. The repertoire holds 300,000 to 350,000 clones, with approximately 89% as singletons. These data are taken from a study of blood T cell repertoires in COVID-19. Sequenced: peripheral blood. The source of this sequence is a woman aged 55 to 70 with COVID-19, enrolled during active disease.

CDR3 residues: CASSEEGQGAGEAFF. In DNA, the CDR3 is TGTGCCAGCAGTGAAGAGGGACAGGGGGCGGGAGAAGCTTTCTTT. The gene calls are TRBV6-1 and TRBJ1-1, with TRBD1 matching 12 bases. Germline V gene lookup returns CDR1 MNHNS and CDR2 SASEGT. The CDR3 covers 15 residues. V lost 1 base, J lost 8 bases, and 5 bases stayed unmatched.